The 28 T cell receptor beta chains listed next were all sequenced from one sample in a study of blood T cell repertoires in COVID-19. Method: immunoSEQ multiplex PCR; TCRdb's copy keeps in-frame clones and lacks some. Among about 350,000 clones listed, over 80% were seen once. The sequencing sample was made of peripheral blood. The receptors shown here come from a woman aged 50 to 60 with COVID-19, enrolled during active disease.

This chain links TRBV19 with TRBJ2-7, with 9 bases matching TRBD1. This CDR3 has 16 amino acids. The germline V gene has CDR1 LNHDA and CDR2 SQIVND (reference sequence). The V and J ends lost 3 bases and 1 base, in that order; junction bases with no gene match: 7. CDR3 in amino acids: CASSMQAGTGSYEQYF. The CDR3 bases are TGTGCCAGTAGTATGCAGGCCGGGACAGGGTCCTACGAGCAGTACTTC.

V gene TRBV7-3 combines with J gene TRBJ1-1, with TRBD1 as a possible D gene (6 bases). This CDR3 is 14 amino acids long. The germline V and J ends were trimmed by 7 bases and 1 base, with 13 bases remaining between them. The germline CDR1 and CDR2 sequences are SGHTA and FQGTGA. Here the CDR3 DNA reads TGTGCCAGCAACCAGGGGTCAGGGAACACTGAAGCTTTCTTT. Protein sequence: CASNQGSGNTEAFF.

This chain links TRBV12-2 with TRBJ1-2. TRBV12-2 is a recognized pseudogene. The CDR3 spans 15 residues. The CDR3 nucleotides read TGTGCAAGTCGCTTAGCGCGGAAAGCTAACTATGGCTACACCTTC. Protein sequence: CASRLARKANYGYTF.

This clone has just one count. The CDR3 loop is CASSEGGVSLETQYF. The CDR3 bases are TGTGCCAGCAGTGAAGGGGGGGTCAGTTTGGAGACCCAGTACTTC. V and J are TRBV2 and TRBJ2-5; D is perhaps TRBD2 (6 bases). Germline loops: CDR1 SNHLY, CDR2 FYNNEI. The ends were cut back, 1 base at V and 5 bases at J, with 14 bases in the middle. The CDR3 length is 15 residues. The variable domain in full, with the rest retrieved from reference TRBV2 and TRBJ2-5, is EPEVTQTPSHQVTQMGQEVILRCVPISNHLYFYWYRQILGQKVEFLVSFYNNEISEKSEIFDDQFSVERPDGSNFTLKIRSTKLEDSAMYFCASSEGGVSLETQYFGPGTRLLVL.

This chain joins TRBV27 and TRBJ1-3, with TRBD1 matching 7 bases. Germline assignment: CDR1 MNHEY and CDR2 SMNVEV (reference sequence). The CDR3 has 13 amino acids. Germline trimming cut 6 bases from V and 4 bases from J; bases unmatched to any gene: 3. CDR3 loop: CASSRGQGNTIYF. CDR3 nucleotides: TGTGCCAGCAGCCGGGGACAGGGAAACACCATATATTTT.

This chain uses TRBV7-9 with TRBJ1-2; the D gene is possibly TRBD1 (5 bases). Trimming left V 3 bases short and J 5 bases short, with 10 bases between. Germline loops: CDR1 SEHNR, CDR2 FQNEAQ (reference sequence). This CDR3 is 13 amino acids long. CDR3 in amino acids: CASSFPRQYGYTF. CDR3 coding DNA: TGTGCCAGCAGCTTCCCAAGACAGTATGGCTACACCTTC.

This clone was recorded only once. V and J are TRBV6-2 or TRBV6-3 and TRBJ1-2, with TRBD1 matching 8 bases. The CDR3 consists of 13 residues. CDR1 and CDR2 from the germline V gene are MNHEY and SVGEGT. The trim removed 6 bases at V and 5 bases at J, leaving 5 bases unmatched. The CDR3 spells CASSPDREYGYTF. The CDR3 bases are TGTGCCAGCAGCCCGGACAGGGAGTATGGCTACACCTTC.

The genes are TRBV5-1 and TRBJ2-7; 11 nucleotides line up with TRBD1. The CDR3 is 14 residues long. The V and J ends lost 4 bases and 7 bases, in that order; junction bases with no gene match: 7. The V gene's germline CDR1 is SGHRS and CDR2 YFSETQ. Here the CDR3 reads CASSPSDRGQEQYF. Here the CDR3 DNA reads TGCGCCAGCAGCCCCTCGGACAGGGGGCAAGAGCAGTACTTC.

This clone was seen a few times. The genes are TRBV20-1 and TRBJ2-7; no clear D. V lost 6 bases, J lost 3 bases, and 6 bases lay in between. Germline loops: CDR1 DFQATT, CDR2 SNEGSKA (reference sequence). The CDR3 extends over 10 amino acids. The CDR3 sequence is CSALNYEQYF. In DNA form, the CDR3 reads TGCAGTGCATTAAACTACGAGCAGTACTTC.

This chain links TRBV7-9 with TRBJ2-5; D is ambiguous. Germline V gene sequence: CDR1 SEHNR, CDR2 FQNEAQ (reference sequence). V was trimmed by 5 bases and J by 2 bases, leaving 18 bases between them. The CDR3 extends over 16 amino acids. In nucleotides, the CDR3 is TGTGCCAGCAGCCTAAGGCCTGACATGGGTCAAGAGACCCAGTACTTC. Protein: CASSLRPDMGQETQYF.

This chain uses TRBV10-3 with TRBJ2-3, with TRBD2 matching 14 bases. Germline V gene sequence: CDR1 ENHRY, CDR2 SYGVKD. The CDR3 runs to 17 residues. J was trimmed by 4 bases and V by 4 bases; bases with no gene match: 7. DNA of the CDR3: TGTGCCATCAGTGGTTTCGGGACTAGCGGGAGTTCAGATACGCAGTATTTT. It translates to CAISGFGTSGSSDTQYF.

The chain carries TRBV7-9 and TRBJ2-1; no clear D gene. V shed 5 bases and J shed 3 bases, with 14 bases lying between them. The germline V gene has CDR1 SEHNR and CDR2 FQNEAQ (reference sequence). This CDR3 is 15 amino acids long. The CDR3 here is CASSVVGGDYNEQFF. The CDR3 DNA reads TGTGCCAGCAGCGTGGTCGGCGGCGACTACAATGAGCAGTTCTTC.

CDR3 residues: CASSPLGVLGYTF. DNA of the CDR3: TGCGCCAGCAGCCCGTTAGGGGTATTAGGCTACACCTTC. The V gene is TRBV5-1, the J gene TRBJ1-2, with a possible D match to TRBD1 (5 bases). The V end lost 4 bases, the J end lost 8 bases, and 15 bases lay between the germline ends. Germline loops: CDR1 SGHRS, CDR2 YFSETQ. The CDR3 is 13 residues long.

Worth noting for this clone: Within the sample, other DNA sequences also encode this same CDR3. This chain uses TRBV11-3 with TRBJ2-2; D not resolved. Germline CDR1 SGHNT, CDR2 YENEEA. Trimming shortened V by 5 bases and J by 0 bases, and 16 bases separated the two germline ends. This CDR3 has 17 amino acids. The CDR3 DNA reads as TGTGCCAGCAGCCCCTCCCGGTTCGGAGCGAACACCGGGGAGCTGTTTTTT. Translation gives CASSPSRFGANTGELFF.

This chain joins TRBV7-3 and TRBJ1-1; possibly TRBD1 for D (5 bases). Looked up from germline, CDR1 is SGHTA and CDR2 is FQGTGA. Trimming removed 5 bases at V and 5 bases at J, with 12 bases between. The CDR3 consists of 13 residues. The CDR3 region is CASSLSGETEAFF. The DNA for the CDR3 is TGTGCCAGCAGCCTTTCGGGGGAGACTGAAGCTTTCTTT.

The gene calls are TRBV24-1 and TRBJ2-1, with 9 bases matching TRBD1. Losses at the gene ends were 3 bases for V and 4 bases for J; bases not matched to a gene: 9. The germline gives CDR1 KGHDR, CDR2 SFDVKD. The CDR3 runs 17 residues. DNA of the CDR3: TGTGCCACCAGTGATCCCAACAGGGGGCGTTTTTACAATGAGCAGTTCTTC. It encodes CATSDPNRGRFYNEQFF.

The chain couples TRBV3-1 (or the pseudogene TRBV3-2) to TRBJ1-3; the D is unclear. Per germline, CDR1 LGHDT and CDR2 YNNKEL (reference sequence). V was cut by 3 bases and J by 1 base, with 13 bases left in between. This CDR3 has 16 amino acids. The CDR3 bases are TGTGCCAGCAGCCACCCTAGAGGAGAATCTGGAAACACCATATATTTT. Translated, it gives CASSHPRGESGNTIYF.

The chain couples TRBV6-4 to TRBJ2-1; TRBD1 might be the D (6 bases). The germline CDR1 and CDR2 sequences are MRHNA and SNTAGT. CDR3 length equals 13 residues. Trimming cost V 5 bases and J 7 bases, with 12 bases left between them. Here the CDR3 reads CASSSQRGNEQFF. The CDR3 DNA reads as TGTGCCAGCAGTTCTCAGAGGGGGAATGAGCAGTTCTTC.

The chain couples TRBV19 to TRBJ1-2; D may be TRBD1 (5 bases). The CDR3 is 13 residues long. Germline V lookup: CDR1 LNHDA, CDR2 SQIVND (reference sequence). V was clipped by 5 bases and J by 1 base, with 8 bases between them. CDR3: CASSLQVNYGYTF. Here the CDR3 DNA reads TGTGCCAGTAGTTTACAGGTTAACTATGGCTACACCTTC.

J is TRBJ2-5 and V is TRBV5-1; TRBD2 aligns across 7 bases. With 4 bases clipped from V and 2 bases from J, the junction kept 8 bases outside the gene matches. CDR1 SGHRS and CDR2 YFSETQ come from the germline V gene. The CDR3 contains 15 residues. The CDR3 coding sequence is TGCGCCAGCAGCCCTCAAGCGGGAACTCAAGAGACCCAGTACTTC. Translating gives CASSPQAGTQETQYF. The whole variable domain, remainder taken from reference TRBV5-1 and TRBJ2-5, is KAGVTQTPRYLIKTRGQQVTLSCSPISGHRSVSWYQQTPGQGLQFLFEYFSETQRNKGNFPGRFSGRQFSNSRSEMNVSTLELGDSALYLCASSPQAGTQETQYFGPGTRLLVL.

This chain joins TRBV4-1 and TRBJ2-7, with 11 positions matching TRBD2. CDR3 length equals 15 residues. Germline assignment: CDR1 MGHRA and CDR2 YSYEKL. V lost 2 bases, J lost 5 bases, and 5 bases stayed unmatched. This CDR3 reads CASSQLLAGANEQYF. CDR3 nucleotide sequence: TGCGCCAGCAGCCAACTACTAGCGGGAGCTAACGAGCAGTACTTC.

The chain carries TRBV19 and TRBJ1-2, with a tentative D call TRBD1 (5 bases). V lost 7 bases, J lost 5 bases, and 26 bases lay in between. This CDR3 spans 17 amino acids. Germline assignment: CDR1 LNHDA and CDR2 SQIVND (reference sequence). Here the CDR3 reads CASNLELSNRGLYGYTF. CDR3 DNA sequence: TGTGCCAGTAACTTAGAATTATCCAATCGGGGACTATATGGCTACACCTTC.

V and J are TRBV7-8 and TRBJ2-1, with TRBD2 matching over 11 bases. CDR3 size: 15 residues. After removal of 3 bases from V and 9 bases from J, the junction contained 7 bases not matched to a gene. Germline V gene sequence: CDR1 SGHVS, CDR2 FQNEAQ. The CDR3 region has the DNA TGTGCCAGCAGCTTTATACTAGCGGGAGTTGGTGAGCAGTTCTTC. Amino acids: CASSFILAGVGEQFF.

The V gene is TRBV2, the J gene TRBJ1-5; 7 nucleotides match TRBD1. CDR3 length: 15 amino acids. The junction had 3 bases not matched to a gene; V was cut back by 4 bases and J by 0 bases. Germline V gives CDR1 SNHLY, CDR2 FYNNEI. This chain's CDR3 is CASSGGTASNQPQHF. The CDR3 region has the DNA TGTGCCAGCAGTGGGGGGACAGCTAGCAATCAGCCCCAGCATTTT.

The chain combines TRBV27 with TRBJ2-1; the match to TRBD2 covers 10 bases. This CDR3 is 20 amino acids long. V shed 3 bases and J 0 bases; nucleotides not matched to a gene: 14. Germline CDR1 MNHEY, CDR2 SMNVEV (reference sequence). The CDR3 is CASSLRFGSGRSSSYNEQFF. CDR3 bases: TGTGCCAGCAGTTTGCGGTTCGGTAGCGGGAGGTCGAGCTCCTACAATGAGCAGTTCTTC.

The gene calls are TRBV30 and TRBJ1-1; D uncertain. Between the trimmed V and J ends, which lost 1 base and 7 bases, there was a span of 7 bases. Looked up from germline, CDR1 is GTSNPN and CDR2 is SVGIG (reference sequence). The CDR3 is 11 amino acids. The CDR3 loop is CAWSGTVEAFF. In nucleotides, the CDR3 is TGTGCCTGGAGTGGAACAGTTGAAGCTTTCTTT.

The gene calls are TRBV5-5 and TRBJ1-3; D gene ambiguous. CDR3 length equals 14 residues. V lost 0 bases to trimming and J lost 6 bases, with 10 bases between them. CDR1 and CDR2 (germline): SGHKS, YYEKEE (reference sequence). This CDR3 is CASSLGGKLNTIYF. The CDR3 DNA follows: TGTGCCAGCAGCTTGGGCGGAAAATTAAACACCATATATTTT. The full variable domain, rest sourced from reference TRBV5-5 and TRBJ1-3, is DAGVTQSPTHLIKTRGQQVTLRCSPISGHKSVSWYQQVLGQGPQFIFQYYEKEERGRGNFPDRFSARQFPNYSSELNVNALLLGDSALYLCASSLGGKLNTIYFGEGSWLTVV.

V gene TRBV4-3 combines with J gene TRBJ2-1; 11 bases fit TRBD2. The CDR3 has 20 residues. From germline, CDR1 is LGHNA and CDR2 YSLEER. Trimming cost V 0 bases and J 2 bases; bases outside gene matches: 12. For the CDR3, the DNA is TGCGCCAGCAGCCAAGACTGGGCTAGCGGGAGGACCACGGCCTACAATGAGCAGTTCTTC. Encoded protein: CASSQDWASGRTTAYNEQFF.